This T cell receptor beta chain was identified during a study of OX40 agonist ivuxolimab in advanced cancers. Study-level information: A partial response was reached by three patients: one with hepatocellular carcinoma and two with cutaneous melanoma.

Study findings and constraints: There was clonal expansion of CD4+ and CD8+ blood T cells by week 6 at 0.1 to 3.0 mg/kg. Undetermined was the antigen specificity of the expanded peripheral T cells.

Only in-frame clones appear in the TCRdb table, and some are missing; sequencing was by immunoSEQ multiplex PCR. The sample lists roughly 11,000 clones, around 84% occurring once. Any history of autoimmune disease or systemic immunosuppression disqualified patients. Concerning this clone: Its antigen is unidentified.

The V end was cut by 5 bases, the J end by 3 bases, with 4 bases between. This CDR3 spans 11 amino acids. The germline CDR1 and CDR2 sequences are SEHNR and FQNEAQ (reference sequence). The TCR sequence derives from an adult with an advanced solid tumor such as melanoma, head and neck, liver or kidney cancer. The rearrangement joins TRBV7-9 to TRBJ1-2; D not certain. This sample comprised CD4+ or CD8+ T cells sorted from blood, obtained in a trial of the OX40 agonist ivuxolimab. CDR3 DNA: TGTGCCAGCAGCCCTGACTATGGCTACACCTTC. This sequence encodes CASSPDYGYTF.